The 22 T cell receptor beta chains below were found in one sample sequenced in a study of cytomegalovirus exposure and HLA in healthy donors. Vbeta (60) and Jbeta (13) primers were used in the PCR. Libraries were prepared by immunoSEQ multiplex PCR; TCRdb keeps only in-frame clonotypes and omits some of them. The sample has just over 200,000 clones, roughly 68% seen once; the top ten hold 2.6%. Input material: PBMCs. The receptors were gathered from a man aged 35 to 55 in good health and CMV-seropositive.

This clone was observed a single time. The gene calls are TRBV9 and TRBJ2-3, with TRBD2 matching over 9 bases. Germline V lookup: CDR1 SGDLS, CDR2 YYNGEE. The trim removed 3 bases at V and 2 bases at J, leaving 4 bases unmatched. This CDR3 comprises 15 residues. The CDR3 nucleotides read TGTGCCAGCAGCGCCGGGACTAGCTCCACAGATACGCAGTATTTT. Protein sequence: CASSAGTSSTDTQYF.

This clone came up a few times. The chain is built from TRBV7-2 and TRBJ2-3; the match to TRBD1 covers 7 bases. The CDR3 runs 15 residues. CDR1 and CDR2 from the germline V gene are SGHTA and FQGNSA. The V and J ends lost 5 bases and 3 bases, in that order; junction bases with no gene match: 8. In DNA form, the CDR3 reads TGTGCCAGCAGCACCCAGACAGGGCGTACAGATACGCAGTATTTT. Translated: CASSTQTGRTDTQYF. The variable domain in full, with the rest retrieved from reference TRBV7-2 and TRBJ2-3, is GAGVSQSPSNKVTEKGKDVELRCDPISGHTALYWYRQSLGQGLEFLIYFQGNSAPDKSGLPSDRFSAERTGGSVSTLTIQRTQQEDSAVYLCASSTQTGRTDTQYFGPGTRLTVL.

The CDR3 DNA follows: TGCGCCAGCAGCTTGGGGCGGGGGGGTAGCACAGATACGCAGTATTTT. Amino acids: CASSLGRGGSTDTQYF. The chain joins TRBV5-1 to TRBJ2-3, with 9 bases fitting TRBD2. The length of the CDR3 is 16 residues. V gave up 0 bases and J gave up 0 bases; unmatched junction bases: 2. Germline values: CDR1 SGHRS, CDR2 YFSETQ. The full variable domain, its missing parts supplied by reference TRBV5-1 and TRBJ2-3, is KAGVTQTPRYLIKTRGQQVTLSCSPISGHRSVSWYQQTPGQGLQFLFEYFSETQRNKGNFPGRFSGRQFSNSRSEMNVSTLELGDSALYLCASSLGRGGSTDTQYFGPGTRLTVL.

This clone was recorded a few times. V gene TRBV21-1 combines with J gene TRBJ1-1; the table's D call, TRBD1, was not checked against the DNA. TRBV21-1 is noted as a pseudogene. The CDR3 is 14 residues long. The CDR3 spells CASTRGRNLTEAFF. As DNA, the CDR3 is TGTGCCAGCACCAGGGGGAGGAACCTCACTGAAGCTTTCTTT.

This clone was observed a handful of times. The chain couples TRBV2 to TRBJ1-1; possibly TRBD1 for D (5 bases). CDR1 and CDR2 from the germline V gene are SNHLY and FYNNEI. The germline V and J ends were trimmed by 1 base and 3 bases, with 9 bases remaining between them. The CDR3 sequence is 14 residues long. The CDR3 region is CASSEGGGYTEAFF. DNA for the CDR3: TGTGCCAGCAGTGAAGGCGGGGGGTACACTGAAGCTTTCTTT.

The V call is TRBV2, the J call TRBJ2-5, with 7 nucleotides matching TRBD2. TRBJ2-7 matches the DNA end more closely, so the J call is doubtful. Germline V gene sequence: CDR1 SNHLY, CDR2 FYNNEI. The CDR3 is made up of 14 amino acids. CDR3 region: CAWGEGLVSYEQYF. In nucleotides, the CDR3 is TGTGCCTGGGGGGAAGGACTAGTATCCTACGAGCAGTACTTC.

The V gene is TRBV5-4, the J gene TRBJ2-5, with D possibly TRBD1 on 6 matching bases. The CDR3 totals 14 residues. V was trimmed by 2 bases and J by 2 bases, leaving 10 bases between them. Germline assignment: CDR1 SGHNT and CDR2 YYREEE (reference sequence). The CDR3, as DNA: TGTGCCAGCAGCTTAAGGACAGCTCAAGAGACCCAGTACTTC. Translating gives CASSLRTAQETQYF.

Of note for this clone: The junction shows a germline mismatch at one end, possibly a read error. The rearrangement uses TRBV2 and TRBJ1-5; D remains ambiguous. Looked up from germline, CDR1 is SNHLY and CDR2 is FYNNEI. The CDR3 contains 14 residues. The CDR3 sequence is CASSEAGLNQPRHF. In nucleotides, the CDR3 is TGTGCCAGCAGTGAAGCTGGACTCAATCAGCCCCGGCATTTT.

This clone is a singleton in its sample. The CDR3 region is CASSLDGYGYTF. In nucleotides, the CDR3 is TGTGCCAGCAGCTTGGACGGCTATGGCTACACCTTC. The chain combines TRBV5-5 with TRBJ1-2; D is unresolved. The V end was cut by 0 bases, the J end by 4 bases, with 4 bases between. CDR3 length equals 12 residues. Germline lookup yields CDR1 SGHKS and CDR2 YYEKEE (reference sequence).

The chain links TRBV19 to TRBJ2-1, with a tentative D call TRBD1 (6 bases). The CDR3 covers 15 residues. Germline V gives CDR1 LNHDA, CDR2 SQIVND (reference sequence). Trimming stripped 1 base from V and 2 bases from J, with 9 bases between. CDR3 DNA sequence: TGTGCCAGTAGTATAGGGGGGCAGCCCTACAATGAGCAGTTCTTC. Translating it yields CASSIGGQPYNEQFF.

This clone was detected a few times. V usage is TRBV27 and J usage is TRBJ1-2; D might be TRBD1 (6 bases). The CDR3 runs 15 residues. Germline CDR1 is MNHEY and CDR2 is SMNVEV (reference sequence). V was shortened by 4 bases and J by 2 bases, with 14 bases between the two germline ends. Here the CDR3 DNA reads TGTGCCAGCAGTTGGAGGGGGGGGGCCAACTATGGCTACACCTTC. Translating it yields CASSWRGGANYGYTF.

The table lists this clone with a count of one. V gene TRBV2 combines with J gene TRBJ1-1, with no clear D. Germline V CDR1 and CDR2: SNHLY, FYNNEI. The CDR3 consists of 11 residues. The germline V and J ends were trimmed by 8 bases and 6 bases, with 10 bases remaining between them. CDR3 nucleotides: TGTGCCAGCGAGGAAGGAGCTGAAGCTTTCTTT. Its protein product is CASEEGAEAFF.

The genes are TRBV18 and TRBJ2-1, with TRBD2 as a possible D gene (5 bases). The germline V gene encodes CDR1 KGHSH and CDR2 LQKENI. With 3 bases removed from V and 0 bases from J, the gap between germline ends came to 9 bases. The CDR3 runs to 15 residues. The CDR3 loop reads CASSPLGSSYNEQFF. The CDR3 DNA reads as TGTGCCAGCTCACCCCTAGGGAGCTCCTACAATGAGCAGTTCTTC.

This clone was found a few times. This chain joins TRBV7-9 and TRBJ2-1; a possible D gene is TRBD1 (6 bases). Per germline, CDR1 SEHNR and CDR2 FQNEAQ (reference sequence). CDR3 length equals 14 residues. V gave up 5 bases and J gave up 4 bases, with 12 bases separating them. The CDR3 protein is CASSPRGSYNEQFF. The CDR3, as DNA: TGTGCCAGCAGCCCCAGGGGCTCATACAATGAGCAGTTCTTC.

This clone was found a few times. This rearrangement joins TRBV5-4 to TRBJ2-7; TRBD1 matches at 7 bases. The CDR3 has 15 amino acids. From germline, CDR1 is SGHNT and CDR2 YYREEE (reference sequence). V gave up 0 bases and J gave up 5 bases; unmatched junction bases: 8. The CDR3 DNA is TGTGCCAGCAGCTTGGGACAGGGCTTATATCACGAGCAGTACTTC. Translated: CASSLGQGLYHEQYF.

The chain's CDR3 is CASRETGHPYEQYF. CDR3 coding DNA: TGTGCCAGCAGGGAGACGGGACACCCCTACGAGCAGTACTTC. The chain uses TRBV6-1 and TRBJ2-7; tentatively, D is TRBD1 (6 bases). Germline V gives CDR1 MNHNS, CDR2 SASEGT. The ends were cut back, 6 bases at V and 2 bases at J, with 14 bases in the middle. This CDR3 region has 14 residues.

The chain joins TRBV5-1 to TRBJ2-5, with 7 bases that match TRBD2. The CDR3 totals 14 residues. The junction had 4 bases not matched to a gene; V was cut back by 2 bases and J by 3 bases. Germline V gene lookup returns CDR1 SGHRS and CDR2 YFSETQ. CDR3 sequence reads: CASSFREAKETQYF. The CDR3 nucleotides are TGCGCCAGCAGCTTCCGGGAGGCTAAAGAGACCCAGTACTTC.

This clone is a singleton in its sample. The rearrangement uses TRBV6-1 and TRBJ2-1; 7 positions agree with TRBD1. The CDR3 is 16 residues long. V lost 5 bases to trimming and J lost 10 bases; unmatched junction nucleotides: 17. CDR1 MNHNS and CDR2 SASEGT come from the germline V gene. The DNA for the CDR3 is TGTGCCAGCAGTAAAGAAACCGGGACAGTGGGTAGCGAGCAGTTCTTC. Translation gives CASSKETGTVGSEQFF.

This clone was found a few times. Here the CDR3 reads CASSVGLGSYEQYF. CDR3 sequence (DNA): TGTGCCAGCAGCGTAGGGCTAGGTTCTTACGAGCAGTACTTC. This chain uses TRBV9 with TRBJ2-7; no reliable D call. This CDR3 has 14 amino acids. V was clipped by 0 bases and J by 4 bases, with 11 bases between them. Germline values: CDR1 SGDLS, CDR2 YYNGEE.

This chain connects TRBV5-1 to TRBJ1-6; perhaps TRBD1 as D (6 bases). The germline V gene has CDR1 SGHRS and CDR2 YFSETQ. The CDR3 covers 15 residues. Trimming shortened V by 3 bases and J by 7 bases, and 14 bases separated the two germline ends. Written as DNA, the CDR3 is TGCGCCAGCAGCTCAGGGGTTCCCCAAAATTCACCCCTCCACTTT. Translation: CASSSGVPQNSPLHF.

This chain uses TRBV10-3 with TRBJ1-4, with 8 nucleotides matching TRBD1. This CDR3 spans 14 amino acids. Germline CDR1 and CDR2: ENHRY and SYGVKD. V trimming: 6 bases; J trimming: 6 bases; junction bases outside the gene matches: 6. CDR3 in DNA: TGTGCCATCAGGTCGGACAGGGATGATGAAAAACTGTTTTTT. This translates into CAIRSDRDDEKLFF.

The chain carries TRBV28 and TRBJ1-2, with 7 bases fitting TRBD1. V shed 2 bases and J 7 bases; nucleotides not matched to a gene: 10. The CDR3 is 15 residues long. The germline V gene encodes CDR1 MDHEN and CDR2 SYDVKM. CDR3 sequence: CASSLPISGGAGYTF. The CDR3 region has the DNA TGTGCCAGCAGTTTACCAATTTCAGGGGGAGCTGGCTACACCTTC.